The table lists the clone carrying this T cell receptor beta chain with a few counts. What it binds is not known. Trimming shortened V by 1 base and J by 7 bases, and 8 bases separated the two germline ends. Germline V gene sequence: CDR1 MGHRA, CDR2 YSYEKL. This CDR3 has 13 residues. Generated by immunoSEQ multiplex PCR, the TCRdb table keeps only in-frame clones and is missing some. The table has around 25,000 clones, around 88% seen once. Samples were taken at extremely preterm deliveries at about 22-27 weeks of gestation. About 19,000 to 100,000 naive CD8+ T cells were sorted per sample. The data derive from a study of naive CD8 T cells in extremely preterm neonates. Study-wide points: Compared with older groups, preterm CDR3s were shorter, with fewer N additions and less trimming.

Sequencing was performed on naive CD8+ T cells from cord blood. This clonotype originated in a boy who was born preterm. The chain has TRBV4-1 and TRBJ1-3; D remains unclear. The CDR3 DNA reads TGCGCCAGCAGCCAAGTTCGAGGGAACACCATATATTTT. Protein product: CASSQVRGNTIYF.